These T cell receptor beta chains were read from a single sample in a study of blood T cell repertoires in COVID-19. Measured with immunoSEQ multiplex PCR; TCRdb has only the in-frame clones, and not every one. The top ten clones hold around 1.9% of a sample with approximately 170,000 clones, about 88% of them seen once. Material for sequencing was peripheral blood. The receptors here all came from a man aged 50 or older who had recovered from COVID-19. Each CDR3 is given with its conserved first and last residue. Each record gives: CDR3 DNA, CDR3 protein, J gene, D gene, clone size, V gene. A D gene is named only where the DNA matches it firmly. Part of the rows lack a size; the others show once, few, many or a class for expanded clones.

TGTGCCAGCAGCCTAGCGGGAGCGACCGGGGAGCTGTTTTTT	CASSLAGATGELFF	TRBJ2-2	TRBD2	few	TRBV7-6
TGTGCCAGCAGCTTAGGATCTAGCGGCGCCTCCTACAATGAGCAGTTCTTC	CASSLGSSGASYNEQFF	TRBJ2-1	TRBD2	once	TRBV7-6
TGTGCCATCAGCCCAACGGGGTACGAGCAGTACTTC	CAISPTGYEQYF	TRBJ2-7	-	-	TRBV10-3
TGTGCCAGCAGTTTCGGACAGGGTAGCTACGAGCAGTACTTC	CASSFGQGSYEQYF	TRBJ2-7	TRBD1	-	TRBV27
TGTGCCAGCAGTTTTCGAGCTGGAAACACCATATATTTT	CASSFRAGNTIYF	TRBJ1-3	-	-	TRBV12-3/TRBV12-4
TGTGCCAGCAGCCAACCGGGAACCGCAGATGGCTACACCTTC	CASSQPGTADGYTF	TRBJ1-2	-	-	TRBV3-1/TRBV3-2
TGTGCCAGCAGCAAGGCAGGGTATGGCGGTAGCACTGAAGCTTTCTTT	CASSKAGYGGSTEAFF	TRBJ1-1	-	-	TRBV9
TGTGCCAGCAGTCCGGGTCAGCCCCAGCATTTT	CASSPGQPQHF	TRBJ1-5	-	-	TRBV28
TGTGCCAGCAGCGCGCAGGGGATGAACACTGAAGCTTTCTTT	CASSAQGMNTEAFF	TRBJ1-1	-	-	TRBV9
TGTGCCAGCAGCTTAACGGCAGGGGGCAACCCCTTTGGCACTGAAGCTTTCTTT	CASSLTAGGNPFGTEAFF	TRBJ1-1	TRBD1	-	TRBV7-3
TGTGCCAGCAGCTTTAAGACTTCTAAAATCGGGGAGCAGTTCTTC	CASSFKTSKIGEQFF	TRBJ2-1	-	-	TRBV5-8
TGTGCCAGCAGTTTATTTTTGGGACAGGGTCACACCGGGGAGCTGTTTTTT	CASSLFLGQGHTGELFF	TRBJ2-2	TRBD1	-	TRBV28
TGTGCCAGCAGAAGGTGGTCACTAGCGGGGGGCAATGAGCAGTTCTTC	CASRRWSLAGGNEQFF	TRBJ2-1	TRBD2	-	TRBV5-8
TGTGCCAGTAGTAGGGGGACAGCCTATGGCTACACCTTC	CASSRGTAYGYTF	TRBJ1-2	TRBD1	few	TRBV19
TGTGCCAGCAGCCGAGGTAATGAGCAGTTCTTC	CASSRGNEQFF	TRBJ2-1	-	once	TRBV9
TGTGCCAGCAGTCAAGGGACAGCCCTATATGGCTACACCTTC	CASSQGTALYGYTF	TRBJ1-2	TRBD1	once	TRBV27
TGTGCCAGCAGCCCTGGGACTAGCGGGACGAGACCGTCCTACGAGCAGTACTTC	CASSPGTSGTRPSYEQYF	TRBJ2-7	TRBD2	-	TRBV9
TGTGCCACCAGCAGAGGCCCCCAGGGACTAAGCAATCAGCCCCAGCATTTT	CATSRGPQGLSNQPQHF	TRBJ1-5	-	few	TRBV15